These T cell receptor beta chains were read from a single sample in a study of beta chain features in type 1 diabetes. Here immunoSEQ multiplex PCR was the method, and the copy in TCRdb shows in-frame clones only, minus some. The sample holds about 930,000 clones, roughly a sixth seen once. Sample: naive CD4+ T cells from blood. These receptors all come from a woman younger than 30 in good health. CDR3s leave out the opening cysteine and the closing phenylalanine or tryptophan.

v_call cdr3_aa
TRBV5-1 ASSTTTPYEQY
TRBV6-1 ARGGNQPQH
TRBV20-1 SATLAGDSF
TRBV2 ASSDSSGLGEQF
TRBV2 ASSPSSYNEQF
TRBV6-5 ASSYFDRLAKNIQY
TRBV10-3 AISESAGVRTGELF
TRBV28 ASSPVGGTQY
TRBV10-2 ASSDRGLYGYT
TRBV15 ATSRPLGSGRSYEQY
TRBV5-4 ASSLGAGTGGYEQY
TRBV9 ASSVVGITSGGEQF
TRBV28 ASSFGDRDEQF
TRBV6-6 ASRNRGLSYNEQF